The T cell receptor beta chain described here comes from a study of T-cell reconstitution after alpha-beta-depleted transplantation in children. Findings of the study overall: A year had passed since transplant, and T-cell counts and diversity by then came mostly from newly produced T cells. Surviving recipient T cells and thymic progenitors accounted for the high day-60 TCRbeta diversity observed in some patients. At around two months after transplant, the alpha-beta T cells were reportedly derived from several hundred expanded clones that came from non-depleted graft cells.

The sample holds many counts of this clonotype. Its antigen is still unknown. This sample's TCRbeta library carried unique molecular identifier barcodes. TCRdb independently ran MiXCR on the PCR reads; one entry per CDR3 protein. The table lists fewer than 350,000 distinct CDR3 sequences, 11% of them singletons. With 2 bases removed from V and 8 bases from J, the gap between germline ends came to 9 bases. Germline assignment: CDR1 LGHNA and CDR2 YNFKEQ. The CDR3 length is 13 residues. The receptor was derived from a male patient aged 2 to 10 who had a stem cell transplant for chronic granulomatous disease, so the T cells may come from the graft donor. Sequenced material: peripheral blood, taken 180 days after TCRalphabeta/CD19-depleted stem cell transplant. The chain employs TRBV4-2 and TRBJ2-2; D perhaps matches TRBD2 (5 bases). The chain's CDR3 is CASSQWTWGELFF. CDR3 nucleotides: TGTGCCAGCAGCCAATGGACTTGGGGGGAGCTGTTTTTT.